Following are 11 T cell receptor beta chains from one sample sequenced in a study of Ad26.COV2.S vaccination and SARS-CoV-2 variants. Assay: immunoSEQ multiplex PCR; the TCRdb copy retains only in-frame clones and omits some. Altogether 380,000 or so clones are present, 83% being singletons, with the ten largest covering about 8%. Treatment indicated: 15 to 20 received Ad26.COV2.S at low or high dose, single or two shots; roughly five received placebo; per-sample allocation not given. Day 63 following the first vaccine or placebo injection was when the samples were taken. The specimen comprised peripheral blood, sampled in a trial of Ad26.COV2.S vaccine versus placebo. Every receptor here comes from a person between 18 and 65 years old who received the Ad26.COV2.S COVID-19 vaccine or a placebo.

The rearrangement uses TRBV5-4 and TRBJ1-3; D uncertain. This CDR3 has 14 residues. V was pared by 1 base and J by 4 bases, with 9 bases between. The V gene's germline CDR1 is SGHNT and CDR2 YYREEE (reference sequence). CDR3 loop: CASSLFRGGNTIYF. In nucleotides, the CDR3 is TGTGCCAGCAGCTTGTTTCGAGGGGGAAACACCATATATTTT. Combining the CDR3 with reference TRBV5-4 and TRBJ1-3 gives the whole variable domain ETGVTQSPTHLIKTRGQQVTLRCSSQSGHNTVSWYQQALGQGPQFIFQYYREEENGRGNFPPRFSGLQFPNYSSELNVNALELDDSALYLCASSLFRGGNTIYFGEGSWLTVV.

The sample holds many counts of this clone. Distinct nucleotide sequences in the sample also encode this CDR3. J is TRBJ2-5 and V is TRBV6-1; 12 positions match TRBD2. This CDR3 region has 15 residues. Germline CDR1 MNHNS, CDR2 SASEGT. V shed 2 bases, J shed 5 bases, and the junction held 3 bases outside the gene matches. CDR3 residues: CASSELAGGPETQYF. The CDR3 nucleotides read TGTGCCAGCAGTGAACTAGCGGGAGGGCCGGAGACCCAGTACTTC.

The CDR3 here is CAWSVSGFEQFF. CDR3 bases: TGTGCCTGGAGTGTTTCGGGGTTTGAGCAGTTCTTC. The chain joins TRBV30 to TRBJ2-1; possible D gene TRBD2, 5 bases. Looked up from germline, CDR1 is GTSNPN and CDR2 is SVGIG (reference sequence). The CDR3 is made up of 12 amino acids. The germline V and J ends were trimmed by 0 bases and 9 bases, with 9 bases remaining between them.

The sample holds a few counts of this clone. This CDR3 is also generated by other DNA sequences in the sample. The chain is built from TRBV5-1 and TRBJ1-1, with D perhaps TRBD1 (5 bases). This CDR3 contains 13 residues. The germline V gene has CDR1 SGHRS and CDR2 YFSETQ. V was clipped by 4 bases and J by 4 bases, with 11 bases between them. Written as DNA, the CDR3 is TGCGCCAGCAGCCCTCCCGACAGCACTGAAGCTTTCTTT. Its protein product is CASSPPDSTEAFF.

V and J are TRBV7-9 and TRBJ2-7; 9 bases are a match to TRBD1. The V gene's germline CDR1 is SEHNR and CDR2 FQNEAQ (reference sequence). The CDR3 sequence is 14 residues long. Germline trimming cut 5 bases from V and 7 bases from J; bases unmatched to any gene: 9. As DNA, the CDR3 is TGTGCCAGCAGCGACCGGGACAGGGATTTGGAGCAGTACTTC. Residues: CASSDRDRDLEQYF. The full variable domain, its missing parts supplied by reference TRBV7-9 and TRBJ2-7, is DTGVSQNPRHKITKRGQNVTFRCDPISEHNRLYWYRQTLGQGPEFLTYFQNEAQLEKSRLLSDRFSAERPKGSFSTLEIQRTEQGDSAMYLCASSDRDRDLEQYFGPGTRLTVT.

For the CDR3, the DNA is TGTGCCAGCAGTCCCCATCGACTGGGGACTAGCGGGAGGGGGGAGACCCAGTACTTC. Its protein product is CASSPHRLGTSGRGETQYF. The chain employs TRBV6-6 and TRBJ2-5; 16 bases fit TRBD2. The CDR3 has 19 residues. J was trimmed by 5 bases and V by 5 bases; bases with no gene match: 14. Germline lookup yields CDR1 MNHNY and CDR2 SVGAGI (reference sequence).

The chain carries TRBV9 and TRBJ2-3, with D uncertain. The V end lost 0 bases, the J end lost 2 bases, and 4 bases lay between the germline ends. Germline V gives CDR1 SGDLS, CDR2 YYNGEE. The CDR3 covers 13 residues. As DNA, the CDR3 is TGTGCCAGCAGCGTAGTTATCACAGATACGCAGTATTTT. It yields the protein CASSVVITDTQYF.

The rearrangement joins TRBV25-1 to TRBJ2-5; D is tentatively TRBD1 or TRBD2 (5 bases each). V dropped 0 bases and J dropped 1 base, with 15 bases sitting between them. The germline V gene has CDR1 MGHDK and CDR2 SYGVNS. The CDR3 is 17 amino acids. CDR3 DNA: TGTGCCAGCAGTGAATACGTGGGGGATAGTATCCAAGAGACCCAGTACTTC. It encodes CASSEYVGDSIQETQYF.

The rearrangement links TRBV27 to TRBJ2-7; D is undetermined. There are 13 residues in the CDR3. CDR1 and CDR2 from the germline V gene are MNHEY and SMNVEV (reference sequence). V was cut by 4 bases and J by 3 bases, with 10 bases left in between. CDR3 nucleotides: TGTGCCAGCAGTTCCCTAGAGATCTACGAGCAGTACTTC. As protein: CASSSLEIYEQYF.

This chain links TRBV9 with TRBJ1-2; TRBD1 is a possible D gene (5 bases). The CDR3 covers 12 residues. The germline CDR1 and CDR2 sequences are SGDLS and YYNGEE. V lost 3 bases to trimming and J lost 11 bases, with 14 bases between them. CDR3 amino acids: CASSAGIKGYTF. The CDR3 coding sequence is TGTGCCAGCAGCGCGGGAATCAAGGGGTACACCTTC.

This rearrangement joins TRBV29-1 to TRBJ2-5; D is perhaps TRBD2 (6 bases). This CDR3 contains 12 residues. The V gene lost 6 bases and the J gene lost 9 bases, with 17 bases spanning the gap. Germline V gene sequence: CDR1 SQVTM, CDR2 ANQGSEA. The CDR3 protein is CSVTGTPRSQYF. CDR3 DNA sequence: TGCAGCGTAACCGGGACTCCGAGGTCCCAGTACTTC.